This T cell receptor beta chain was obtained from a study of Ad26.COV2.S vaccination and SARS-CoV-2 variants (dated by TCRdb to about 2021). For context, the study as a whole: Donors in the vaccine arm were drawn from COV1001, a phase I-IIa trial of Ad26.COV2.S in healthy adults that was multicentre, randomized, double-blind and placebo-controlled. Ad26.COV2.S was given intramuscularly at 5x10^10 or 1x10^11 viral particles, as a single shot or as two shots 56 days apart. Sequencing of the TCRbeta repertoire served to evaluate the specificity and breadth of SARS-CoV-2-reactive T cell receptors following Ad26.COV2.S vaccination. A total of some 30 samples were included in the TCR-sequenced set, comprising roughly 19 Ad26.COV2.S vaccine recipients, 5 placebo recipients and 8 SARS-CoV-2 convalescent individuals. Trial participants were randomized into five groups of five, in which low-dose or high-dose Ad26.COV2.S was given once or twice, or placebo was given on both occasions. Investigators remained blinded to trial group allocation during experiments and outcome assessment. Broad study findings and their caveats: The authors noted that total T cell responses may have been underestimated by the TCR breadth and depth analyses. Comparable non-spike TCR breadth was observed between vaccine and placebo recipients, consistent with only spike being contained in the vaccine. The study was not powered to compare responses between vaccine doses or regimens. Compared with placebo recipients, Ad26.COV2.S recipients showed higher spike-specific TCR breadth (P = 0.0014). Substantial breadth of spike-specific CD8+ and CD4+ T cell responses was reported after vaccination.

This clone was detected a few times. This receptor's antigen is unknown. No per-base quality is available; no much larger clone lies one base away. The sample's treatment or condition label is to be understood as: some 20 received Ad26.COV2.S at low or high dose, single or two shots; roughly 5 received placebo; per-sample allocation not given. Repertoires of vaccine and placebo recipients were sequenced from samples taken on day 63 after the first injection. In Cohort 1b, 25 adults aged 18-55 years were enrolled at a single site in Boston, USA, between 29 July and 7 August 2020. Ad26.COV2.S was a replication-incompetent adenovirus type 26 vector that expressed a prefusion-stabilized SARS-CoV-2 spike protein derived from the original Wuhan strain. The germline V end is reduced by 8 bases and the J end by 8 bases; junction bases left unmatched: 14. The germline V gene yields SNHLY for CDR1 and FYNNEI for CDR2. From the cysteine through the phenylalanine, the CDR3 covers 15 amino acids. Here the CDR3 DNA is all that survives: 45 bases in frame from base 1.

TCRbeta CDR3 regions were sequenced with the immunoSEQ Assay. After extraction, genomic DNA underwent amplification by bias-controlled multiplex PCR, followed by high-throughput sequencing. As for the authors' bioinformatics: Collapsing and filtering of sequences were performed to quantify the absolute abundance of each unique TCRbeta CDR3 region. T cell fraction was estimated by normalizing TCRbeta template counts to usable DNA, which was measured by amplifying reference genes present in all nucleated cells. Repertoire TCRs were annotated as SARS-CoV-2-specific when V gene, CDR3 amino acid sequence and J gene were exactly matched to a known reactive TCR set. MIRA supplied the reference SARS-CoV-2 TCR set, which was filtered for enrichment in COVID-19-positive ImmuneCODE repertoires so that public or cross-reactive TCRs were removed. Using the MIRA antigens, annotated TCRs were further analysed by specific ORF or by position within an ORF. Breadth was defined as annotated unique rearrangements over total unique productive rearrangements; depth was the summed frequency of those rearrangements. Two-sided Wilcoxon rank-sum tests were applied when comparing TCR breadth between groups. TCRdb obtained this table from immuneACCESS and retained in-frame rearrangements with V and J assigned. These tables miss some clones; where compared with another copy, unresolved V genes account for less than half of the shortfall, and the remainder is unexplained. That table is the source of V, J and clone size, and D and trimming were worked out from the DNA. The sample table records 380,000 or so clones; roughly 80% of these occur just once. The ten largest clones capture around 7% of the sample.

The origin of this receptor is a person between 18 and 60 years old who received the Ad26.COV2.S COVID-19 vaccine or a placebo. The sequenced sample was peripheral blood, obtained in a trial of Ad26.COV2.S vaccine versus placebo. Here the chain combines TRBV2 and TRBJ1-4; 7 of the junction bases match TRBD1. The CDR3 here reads CASRRRQGAKEKLFF. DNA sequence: TGTGCCAGCCGCCGTCGACAGGGAGCAAAGGAAAAACTGTTTTTT.